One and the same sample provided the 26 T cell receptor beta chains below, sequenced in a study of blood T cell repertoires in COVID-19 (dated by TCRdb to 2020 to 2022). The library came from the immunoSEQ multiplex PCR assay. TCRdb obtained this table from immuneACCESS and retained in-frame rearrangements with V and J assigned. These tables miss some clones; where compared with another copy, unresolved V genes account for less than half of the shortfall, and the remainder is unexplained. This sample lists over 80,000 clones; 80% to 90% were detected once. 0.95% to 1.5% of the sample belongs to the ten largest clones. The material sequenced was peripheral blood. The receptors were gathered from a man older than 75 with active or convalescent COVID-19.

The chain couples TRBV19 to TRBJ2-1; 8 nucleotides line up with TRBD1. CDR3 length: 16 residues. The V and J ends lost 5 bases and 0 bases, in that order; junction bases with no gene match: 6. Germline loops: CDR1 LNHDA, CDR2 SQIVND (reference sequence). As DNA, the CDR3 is TGTGCCAGTAGTTCCACAGGGGGTATCTCCTACAATGAGCAGTTCTTC. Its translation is CASSSTGGISYNEQFF.

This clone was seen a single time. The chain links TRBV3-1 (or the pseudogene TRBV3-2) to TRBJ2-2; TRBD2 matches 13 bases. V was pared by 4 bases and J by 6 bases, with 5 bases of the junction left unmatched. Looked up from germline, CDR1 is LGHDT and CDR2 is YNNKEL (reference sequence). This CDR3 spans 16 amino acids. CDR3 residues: CASSRGLAGSAGELFF. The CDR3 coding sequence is TGTGCCAGCAGCCGGGGACTAGCGGGATCGGCCGGGGAGCTGTTTTTT.

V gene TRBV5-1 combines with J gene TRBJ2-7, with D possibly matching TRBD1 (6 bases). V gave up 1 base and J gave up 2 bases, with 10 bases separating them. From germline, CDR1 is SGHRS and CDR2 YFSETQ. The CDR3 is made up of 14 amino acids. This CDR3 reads CASSLIGQTYEQYF. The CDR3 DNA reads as TGCGCCAGCAGCTTGATCGGACAGACCTACGAGCAGTACTTC.

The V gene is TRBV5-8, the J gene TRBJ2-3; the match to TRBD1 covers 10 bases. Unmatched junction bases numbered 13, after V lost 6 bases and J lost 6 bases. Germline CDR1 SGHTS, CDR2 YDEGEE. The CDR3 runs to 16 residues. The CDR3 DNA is TGTGCCAGCAACCTAAGGAGACAGGGGGCTTCGGATACGCAGTATTTT. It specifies CASNLRRQGASDTQYF.

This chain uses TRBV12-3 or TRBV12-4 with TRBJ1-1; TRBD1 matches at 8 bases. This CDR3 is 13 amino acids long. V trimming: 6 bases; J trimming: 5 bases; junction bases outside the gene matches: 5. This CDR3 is CASRQTGGTEAFF. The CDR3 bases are TGTGCCAGCAGACAAACAGGGGGAACTGAAGCTTTCTTT.

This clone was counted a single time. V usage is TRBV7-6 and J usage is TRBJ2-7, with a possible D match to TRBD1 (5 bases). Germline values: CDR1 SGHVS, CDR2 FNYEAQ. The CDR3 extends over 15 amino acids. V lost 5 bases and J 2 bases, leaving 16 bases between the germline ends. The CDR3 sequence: CASSQDSQGTYEQYF. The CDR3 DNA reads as TGTGCCAGCAGCCAAGACTCCCAGGGTACCTACGAGCAGTACTTC.

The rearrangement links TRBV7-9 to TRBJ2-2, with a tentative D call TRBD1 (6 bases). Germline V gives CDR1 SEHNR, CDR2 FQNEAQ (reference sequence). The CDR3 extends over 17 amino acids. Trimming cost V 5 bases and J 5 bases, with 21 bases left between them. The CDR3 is CASSTIRDTQTTGELFF. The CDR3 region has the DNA TGTGCCAGCAGCACCATCCGGGACACCCAGACAACCGGGGAGCTGTTTTTT.

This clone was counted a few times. Written as DNA, the CDR3 is TGTGCCAGCAACCAGGGCCATGGGGATTCACCCCTCCACTTT. Residues: CASNQGHGDSPLHF. The chain uses TRBV2 and TRBJ1-6, with a possible D match to TRBD1 (5 bases). This CDR3 contains 14 residues. The germline V and J ends were trimmed by 7 bases and 8 bases, with 15 bases remaining between them. Looked up from germline, CDR1 is SNHLY and CDR2 is FYNNEI. The entire variable domain, with the rest obtained from reference TRBV2 and TRBJ1-6, is as follows: EPEVTQTPSHQVTQMGQEVILRCVPISNHLYFYWYRQILGQKVEFLVSFYNNEISEKSEIFDDQFSVERPDGSNFTLKIRSTKLEDSAMYFCASNQGHGDSPLHFGNGTRLTVT.

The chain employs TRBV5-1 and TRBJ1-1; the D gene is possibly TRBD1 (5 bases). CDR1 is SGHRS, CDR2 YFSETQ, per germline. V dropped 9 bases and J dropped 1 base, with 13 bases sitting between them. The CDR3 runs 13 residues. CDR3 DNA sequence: TGCGCCACCACCCGAGACAGGAACACTGAAGCTTTCTTT. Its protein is CATTRDRNTEAFF.

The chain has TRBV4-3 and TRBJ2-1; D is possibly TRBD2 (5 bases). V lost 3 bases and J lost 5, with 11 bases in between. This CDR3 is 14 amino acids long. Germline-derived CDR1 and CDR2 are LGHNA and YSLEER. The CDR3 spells CASSHRTRDNEQFF. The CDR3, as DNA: TGCGCCAGCAGCCATCGAACTAGAGACAATGAGCAGTTCTTC.

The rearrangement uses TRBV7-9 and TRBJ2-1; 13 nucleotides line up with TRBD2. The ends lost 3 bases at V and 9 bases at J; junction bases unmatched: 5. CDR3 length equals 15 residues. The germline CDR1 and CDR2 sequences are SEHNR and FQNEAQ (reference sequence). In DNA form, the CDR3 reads TGTGCCAGCAGCTTGCAAGGACTAGCGGGAGTTGAGCAGTTCTTC. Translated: CASSLQGLAGVEQFF.

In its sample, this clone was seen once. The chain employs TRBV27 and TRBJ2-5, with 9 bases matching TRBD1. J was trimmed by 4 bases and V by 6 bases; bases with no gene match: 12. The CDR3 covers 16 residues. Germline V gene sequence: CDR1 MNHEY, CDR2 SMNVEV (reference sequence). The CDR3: CASRRSPGQGRETQYF. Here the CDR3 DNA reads TGTGCCAGCAGGCGATCCCCGGGACAGGGAAGAGAGACCCAGTACTTC.

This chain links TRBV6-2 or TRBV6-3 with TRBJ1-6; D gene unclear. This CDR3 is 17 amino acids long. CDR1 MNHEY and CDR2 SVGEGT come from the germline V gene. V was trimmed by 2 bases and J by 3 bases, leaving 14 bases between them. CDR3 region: CASSYSRSAVYNSPLHF. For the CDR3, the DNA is TGTGCCAGCAGTTACAGTCGCTCGGCGGTCTATAATTCACCCCTCCACTTT.

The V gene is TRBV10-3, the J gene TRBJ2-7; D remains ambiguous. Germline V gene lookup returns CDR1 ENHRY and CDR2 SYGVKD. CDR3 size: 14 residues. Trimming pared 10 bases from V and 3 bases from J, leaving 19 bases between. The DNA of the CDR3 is TGTGCCACCGGTCATATGAGCGCGAGCTACGAGCAGTACTTC. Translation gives CATGHMSASYEQYF.

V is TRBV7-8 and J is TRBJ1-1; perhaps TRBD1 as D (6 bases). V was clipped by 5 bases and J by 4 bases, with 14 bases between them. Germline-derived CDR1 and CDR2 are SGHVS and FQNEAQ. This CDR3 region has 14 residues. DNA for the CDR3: TGTGCCAGCAGCCCCTCGGGGGGCGGCACTGAAGCTTTCTTT. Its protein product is CASSPSGGGTEAFF.

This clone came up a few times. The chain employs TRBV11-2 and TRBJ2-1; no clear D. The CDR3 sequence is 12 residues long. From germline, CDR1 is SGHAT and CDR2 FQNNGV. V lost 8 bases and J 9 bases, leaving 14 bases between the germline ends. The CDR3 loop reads CASSNSLGEQFF. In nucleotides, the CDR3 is TGTGCCAGCTCCAACAGCCTCGGTGAGCAGTTCTTC.

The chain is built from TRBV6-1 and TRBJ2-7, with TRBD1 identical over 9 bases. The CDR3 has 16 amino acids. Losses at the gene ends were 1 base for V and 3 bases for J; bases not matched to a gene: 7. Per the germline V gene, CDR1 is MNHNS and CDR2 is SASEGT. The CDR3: CASSEVVGTGHYEQYF. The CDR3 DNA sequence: TGTGCCAGCAGTGAAGTTGTGGGGACAGGGCACTACGAGCAGTACTTC.

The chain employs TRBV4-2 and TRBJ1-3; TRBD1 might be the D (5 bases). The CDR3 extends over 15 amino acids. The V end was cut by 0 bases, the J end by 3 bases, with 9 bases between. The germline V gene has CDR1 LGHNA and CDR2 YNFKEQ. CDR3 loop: CASSQEGGSGNTIYF. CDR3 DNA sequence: TGTGCCAGCAGCCAAGAGGGGGGGAGTGGAAACACCATATATTTT.

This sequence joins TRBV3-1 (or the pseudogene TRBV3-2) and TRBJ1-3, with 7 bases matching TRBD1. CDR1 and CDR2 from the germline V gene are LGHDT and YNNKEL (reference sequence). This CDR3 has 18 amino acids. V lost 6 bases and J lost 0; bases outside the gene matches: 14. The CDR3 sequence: CASSPSSGTVVSGNTIYF. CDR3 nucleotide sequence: TGTGCCAGCAGTCCCAGCTCCGGGACAGTAGTCTCTGGAAACACCATATATTTT.

As DNA, the CDR3 is TGTGCCAGCAGTGAGTTCGGGGGGCTGGGTCAGCCCCAGCATTTT. This codes for CASSEFGGLGQPQHF. The chain couples TRBV2 to TRBJ1-5; D perhaps matches TRBD1 (6 bases). The length of the CDR3 is 15 residues. Germline V gives CDR1 SNHLY, CDR2 FYNNEI. Trimming shortened V by 3 bases and J by 6 bases, and 15 bases separated the two germline ends.

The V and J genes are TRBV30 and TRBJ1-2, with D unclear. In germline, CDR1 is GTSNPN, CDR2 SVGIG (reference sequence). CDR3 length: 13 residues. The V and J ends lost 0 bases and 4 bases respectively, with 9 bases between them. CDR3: CAWSVKGVYGYTF. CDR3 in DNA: TGTGCCTGGAGTGTAAAGGGAGTCTATGGCTACACCTTC.

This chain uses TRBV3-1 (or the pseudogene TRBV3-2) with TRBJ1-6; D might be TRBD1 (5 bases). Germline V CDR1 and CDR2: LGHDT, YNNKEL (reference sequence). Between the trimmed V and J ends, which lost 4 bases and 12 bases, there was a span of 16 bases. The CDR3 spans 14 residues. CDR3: CASSPFRNGGPLHF. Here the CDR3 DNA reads TGTGCCAGCAGCCCTTTTAGGAACGGGGGACCCCTCCACTTT.

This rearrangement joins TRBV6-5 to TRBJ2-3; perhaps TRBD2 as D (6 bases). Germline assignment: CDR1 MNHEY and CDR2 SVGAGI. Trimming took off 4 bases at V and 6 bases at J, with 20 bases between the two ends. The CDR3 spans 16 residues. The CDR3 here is CASSFGWGLAADTQYF. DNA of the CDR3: TGTGCCAGCAGTTTTGGCTGGGGTTTAGCGGCCGATACGCAGTATTTT.

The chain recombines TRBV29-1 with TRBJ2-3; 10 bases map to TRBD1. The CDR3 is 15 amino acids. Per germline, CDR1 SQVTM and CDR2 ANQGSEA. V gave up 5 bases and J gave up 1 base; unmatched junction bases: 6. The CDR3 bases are TGCAGCGTTTCCACCGGGACAGGGGGCACAGATACGCAGTATTTT. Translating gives CSVSTGTGGTDTQYF.

The CDR3 loop is CASSPTGLAANTDTQYF. The CDR3 nucleotides read TGTGCCAGCAGTCCCACGGGACTAGCGGCTAACACAGATACGCAGTATTTT. This chain connects TRBV6-6 to TRBJ2-3, with 11 bases that match TRBD2. Germline V gene lookup returns CDR1 MNHNY and CDR2 SVGAGI (reference sequence). CDR3 length: 17 amino acids. Trimming cost V 5 bases and J 2 bases; bases outside gene matches: 9.

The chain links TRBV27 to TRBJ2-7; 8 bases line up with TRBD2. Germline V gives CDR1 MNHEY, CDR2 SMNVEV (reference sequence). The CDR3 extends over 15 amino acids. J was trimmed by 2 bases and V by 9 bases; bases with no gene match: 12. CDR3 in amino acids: CASSRSGKITYEQYF. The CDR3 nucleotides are TGTGCCAGTTCGCGTAGCGGGAAAATCACCTACGAGCAGTACTTC.